A single T cell receptor beta chain is shown here with its context. The antigen is not known. This specimen comes from a study of neoadjuvant anti-PD-1 for oral cavity cancer. General study results and limits: Only a few patients per response group were TCR-analyzed; validation needed.

Germline-derived CDR1 and CDR2 are MNHNS and SASEGT. V shed 0 bases and J shed 2 bases, with 8 bases lying between them. The CDR3 runs to 15 residues. The data were produced by immunoSEQ multiplex PCR, yet TCRdb's version contains in-frame clones alone and is incomplete. Of about 6,900 clones listed, around 75% were seen once; the top ten hold over 2.5%. Sample: PBMCs, taken before nivolumab (anti-PD-1) treatment. The clonotype was recovered from a person aged 40-85 years with oral cavity squamous cell carcinoma. This chain connects TRBV6-1 to TRBJ1-3; possible D gene TRBD1, 5 bases. The CDR3: CASSEAGTAGNTIYF. Here the CDR3 DNA reads TGTGCCAGCAGTGAAGCGGGGACTGCTGGAAACACCATATATTTT.